These 21 T cell receptor beta chains were all obtained from the same sample, sequenced in a study of blood T cell repertoires in COVID-19. The method was immunoSEQ multiplex PCR; TCRdb's version includes in-frame clones alone and lacks a portion of them. The sample contains fewer than 120,000 clones, around 90% of which appear only once. The sample comprised peripheral blood. Receptor source: a woman between 50 and 59 years old with acute or convalescent COVID-19.

The chain couples TRBV28 to TRBJ2-3; D is ambiguous. Germline CDR1 reads MDHEN; CDR2 reads SYDVKM. The CDR3 is made up of 15 amino acids. Between the trimmed V and J ends, which lost 2 bases and 2 bases, there was a span of 11 bases. CDR3 sequence: CASSLESIYTDTQYF. The CDR3 DNA follows: TGTGCCAGCAGTTTAGAGAGTATTTACACAGATACGCAGTATTTT.

V gene TRBV11-2 combines with J gene TRBJ2-3, with TRBD2 identical over 12 bases. Looked up from germline, CDR1 is SGHAT and CDR2 is FQNNGV. V trimming: 5 bases; J trimming: 1 base; junction bases outside the gene matches: 4. The CDR3 covers 16 residues. CDR3 nucleotides: TGTGCCAGCAGCCAGAGACTAGCGGGAGGCACAGATACGCAGTATTTT. Protein product: CASSQRLAGGTDTQYF.

The V and J genes are TRBV18 and TRBJ2-5, with 9 bases identical to TRBD1. This CDR3 is 15 amino acids long. The germline V gene has CDR1 KGHSH and CDR2 LQKENI. With 1 base clipped from V and 5 bases from J, the junction kept 5 bases outside the gene matches. This chain's CDR3 is CASSPQLQGAETQYF. CDR3 bases: TGTGCCAGCTCACCACAGTTACAGGGGGCTGAGACCCAGTACTTC.

In this sample, this clone turned up once. The chain joins TRBV11-3 to TRBJ2-2; perhaps TRBD2 as D (6 bases). V was pared by 0 bases and J by 5 bases, with 10 bases between. The germline V gene has CDR1 SGHNT and CDR2 YENEEA. The CDR3 is made up of 15 amino acids. CDR3 in amino acids: CASSLEGGPTGELFF. In nucleotides, the CDR3 is TGTGCCAGCAGCTTAGAGGGAGGACCTACCGGGGAGCTGTTTTTT.

This chain joins TRBV24-1 and TRBJ2-7; TRBD1 is a possible D gene (6 bases). Trimming removed 2 bases at V and 2 bases at J, with 15 bases between. The CDR3 consists of 16 residues. CDR1 is KGHDR, CDR2 SFDVKD, per germline. CDR3 nucleotide sequence: TGTGCCACCAGTGATTCCGCCCCAGGGGCCACCTACGAGCAGTACTTC. Translating it yields CATSDSAPGATYEQYF.

This chain joins TRBV7-2 and TRBJ1-4; 10 bases match TRBD1. J gave up 4 bases and V 5 bases, and 4 bases lay outside the gene matches. Germline CDR1 and CDR2: SGHTA and FQGNSA. CDR3 length: 15 amino acids. The CDR3 sequence is CASSPRTGGNEKLFF. As DNA, the CDR3 is TGTGCCAGCAGCCCACGGACAGGGGGTAATGAAAAACTGTTTTTT. The variable domain in full, with the rest retrieved from reference TRBV7-2 and TRBJ1-4, is GAGVSQSPSNKVTEKGKDVELRCDPISGHTALYWYRQSLGQGLEFLIYFQGNSAPDKSGLPSDRFSAERTGGSVSTLTIQRTQQEDSAVYLCASSPRTGGNEKLFFGSGTQLSVL.

The rearrangement uses TRBV11-2 and TRBJ1-6; D gene uncertain. V was trimmed by 2 bases and J by 0 bases, leaving 11 bases between them. This CDR3 region has 17 residues. Looked up from germline, CDR1 is SGHAT and CDR2 is FQNNGV. The CDR3 DNA reads as TGTGCCAGCAGCTTAAACGTATTGAGCTCCTATAATTCACCCCTCCACTTT. Amino acid sequence: CASSLNVLSSYNSPLHF.

This chain joins TRBV24-1 and TRBJ1-1; a possible D gene is TRBD1 (5 bases). Germline V gene data show CDR1 as KGHDR and CDR2 as SFDVKD. V was clipped by 0 bases and J by 8 bases, with 9 bases between them. The CDR3 contains 13 residues. Here the CDR3 DNA reads TGTGCCACCAGTGATTTGCAGACAGACGAAGCTTTCTTT. Its protein product is CATSDLQTDEAFF.

V and J are TRBV7-9 and TRBJ1-1; tentatively, D is TRBD1 (5 bases). The CDR3 runs to 12 residues. The ends were cut back, 0 bases at V and 11 bases at J, with 10 bases in the middle. In germline, CDR1 is SEHNR, CDR2 FQNEAQ (reference sequence). The CDR3 DNA reads TGTGCCAGCAGCTTAGCGGAGGGGAAGGCTTTCTTT. It yields the protein CASSLAEGKAFF.

This chain connects TRBV3-1 (or the pseudogene TRBV3-2) to TRBJ2-7, with a tentative D call TRBD1 (5 bases). Germline values: CDR1 LGHDT, CDR2 YNNKEL (reference sequence). There are 14 residues in the CDR3. The V end was cut by 0 bases, the J end by 6 bases, with 12 bases between. CDR3: CASSQDRGWTEQYF. CDR3 in DNA: TGTGCCAGCAGCCAAGATAGGGGATGGACCGAGCAGTACTTC.

The chain combines TRBV6-5 with TRBJ2-2, with a tentative D call TRBD2 (5 bases). The germline V and J ends were trimmed by 8 bases and 2 bases, with 12 bases remaining between them. Per germline, CDR1 MNHEY and CDR2 SVGAGI. This CDR3 spans 14 amino acids. CDR3: CASFSGLNTGELFF. Written as DNA, the CDR3 is TGTGCCAGCTTTTCCGGACTTAACACCGGGGAGCTGTTTTTT.

V usage is TRBV7-9 and J usage is TRBJ2-7; 10 bases agree with TRBD1. V trimming: 4 bases; J trimming: 5 bases; junction bases outside the gene matches: 14. The germline V gene encodes CDR1 SEHNR and CDR2 FQNEAQ (reference sequence). The CDR3 runs to 17 residues. The CDR3, as DNA: TGTGCCAGCAGCTCAAAGGGGTTGGGACAGGGGATGGACGAGCAGTACTTC. It specifies CASSSKGLGQGMDEQYF. Complete variable domain (other parts from reference TRBV7-9 and TRBJ2-7): DTGVSQNPRHKITKRGQNVTFRCDPISEHNRLYWYRQTLGQGPEFLTYFQNEAQLEKSRLLSDRFSAERPKGSFSTLEIQRTEQGDSAMYLCASSSKGLGQGMDEQYFGPGTRLTVT.

This chain joins TRBV19 and TRBJ2-3; a possible D gene is TRBD2 (6 bases). Germline loops: CDR1 LNHDA, CDR2 SQIVND (reference sequence). The CDR3 has 12 amino acids. V was cut by 6 bases and J by 6 bases, with 10 bases left in between. This chain's CDR3 is CASSALADTQYF. The DNA of the CDR3 is TGTGCCAGTAGCGCCCTAGCGGATACGCAGTATTTT.

V is TRBV5-1 and J is TRBJ2-5, with 12 positions matching TRBD2. The CDR3 runs 18 residues. V lost 5 bases to trimming and J lost 2 bases; unmatched junction nucleotides: 13. Germline CDR1 reads SGHRS; CDR2 reads YFSETQ. The CDR3 loop is CASSFRPLAGGPQETQYF. DNA for the CDR3: TGCGCCAGCAGTTTTAGGCCACTAGCGGGAGGACCACAAGAGACCCAGTACTTC.

Ten or more counts support this clone. This chain joins TRBV2 and TRBJ2-3; 12 positions match TRBD2. This CDR3 spans 16 amino acids. V trimming: 6 bases; J trimming: 2 bases; junction bases outside the gene matches: 6. Germline CDR1 and CDR2: SNHLY and FYNNEI. CDR3 sequence: CASRKLAGGSTDTQYF. CDR3 bases: TGTGCCAGCAGGAAACTAGCGGGAGGATCCACAGATACGCAGTATTTT.

This chain connects TRBV5-1 to TRBJ1-5; weak D call: TRBD1 (6 bases). This CDR3 comprises 15 residues. The germline gives CDR1 SGHRS, CDR2 YFSETQ. V lost 0 bases and J 7 bases, leaving 14 bases between the germline ends. CDR3 region: CASSLAGALGQPQHF. The CDR3 DNA is TGCGCCAGCAGCTTGGCAGGGGCCCTCGGGCAGCCCCAGCATTTT.

The chain links TRBV27 to TRBJ1-1; 7 bases agree with TRBD1. This CDR3 region has 14 residues. V shed 5 bases, J shed 1 base, and the junction held 4 bases outside the gene matches. Germline values: CDR1 MNHEY, CDR2 SMNVEV (reference sequence). CDR3: CASSPQGENTEAFF. CDR3 nucleotide sequence: TGTGCCAGCAGTCCTCAGGGGGAGAACACTGAAGCTTTCTTT.

J is TRBJ1-1 and V is TRBV5-1; 7 bases map to TRBD1. The CDR3 sequence is 14 residues long. The junction had 5 bases not matched to a gene; V was cut back by 1 base and J by 5 bases. Germline V gene data show CDR1 as SGHRS and CDR2 as YFSETQ. The CDR3 region is CASSLMTGQTEAFF. The CDR3 coding sequence is TGCGCCAGCAGCTTGATGACAGGGCAAACTGAAGCTTTCTTT.

The V call is TRBV2, the J call TRBJ1-1; maybe TRBD1 (5 bases). The CDR3 consists of 13 residues. Germline CDR1 SNHLY, CDR2 FYNNEI. Trimming took 4 bases from V and 0 from J, leaving 6 bases between them. The CDR3 bases are TGTGCCAGCAGTGGACAGATGAACACTGAAGCTTTCTTT. It encodes CASSGQMNTEAFF.

The chain carries TRBV3-1 (or the pseudogene TRBV3-2) and TRBJ2-2; 10 nucleotides agree with TRBD1. Germline trimming cut 4 bases from V and 2 bases from J; bases unmatched to any gene: 10. This CDR3 contains 18 residues. Germline assignment: CDR1 LGHDT and CDR2 YNNKEL (reference sequence). CDR3 sequence (DNA): TGTGCCAGCAGCCGGTCTCTCGGGACAGGGGCTAACACCGGGGAGCTGTTTTTT. Translating it yields CASSRSLGTGANTGELFF.

The rearrangement uses TRBV10-2 and TRBJ2-3; 8 positions match TRBD2. This CDR3 is 15 amino acids long. The junction had 8 bases not matched to a gene; V was cut back by 3 bases and J by 6 bases. Germline lookup yields CDR1 WSHSY and CDR2 SAAADI. This CDR3 reads CASSERGRPRDTQYF. CDR3 coding DNA: TGCGCCAGCAGTGAACGCGGGAGGCCCCGGGATACGCAGTATTTT.